A selection of T cell receptor beta chains follows, all from one sample in a study of blood T cell repertoires in COVID-19. Generated by immunoSEQ multiplex PCR, the TCRdb table keeps only in-frame clones and is missing some. The sample lists fewer than 250,000 clones, 70% to 90% occurring once. Sequencing was carried out using peripheral blood. Receptor source: a man aged 50 to 60 with acute or convalescent COVID-19. The CDR3 runs from the conserved cysteine through the conserved F or W. Fields, in order: V gene, J gene, clone size, D gene, CDR3 DNA, CDR3 protein. D genes are given only for firm matches. Rows may omit the clone size; those that give it use once, few, many or a size class.

>TRBV6-5|TRBJ2-7|few|.
TGTGCCAGCAGTTACTCCCGCAGGGTATCCTACGAGCAGTACTTC
CASSYSRRVSYEQYF
>TRBV6-5|TRBJ2-7|.|TRBD2
TGTGCCAGCAGCCGACTAGCGGGAGGGTACGAGCAGTACTTC
CASSRLAGGYEQYF
>TRBV5-1|TRBJ1-1|.|.
TGCGCCAGCAGCTTGGTTTCAAATGAAGCTTTCTTT
CASSLVSNEAFF
>TRBV7-3|TRBJ2-1|.|TRBD1
TGTGCCAGCAGCGAACAGGGGTATGAGCAGTTCTTC
CASSEQGYEQFF
>TRBV28|TRBJ2-7|.|TRBD1
TGTGCCAGCACGGGGTCCGGGACAGGGCTCAACGAGCAGTACTTC
CASTGSGTGLNEQYF
>TRBV28|TRBJ2-7|.|TRBD2
TGTGCCAGCAGTACCCCGGGGAGGGGCTACGAGCAGTACTTC
CASSTPGRGYEQYF
>TRBV14|TRBJ1-2|.|.
TGTGCCAGCAGCCCCAGGTGGCCGGGGGGCTATGGCTACACCTTC
CASSPRWPGGYGYTF
>TRBV12-3/TRBV12-4|TRBJ2-7|.|.
TGTGCCAGCAAAAAGGGGGGGCGCGAGCAGTACTTC
CASKKGGREQYF
>TRBV9|TRBJ1-2|once|.
TGTGCCAGCAGCGTAGCGGGAGGGCCGGGGCCTTTTAGGGCTAACTATGGCTACACCTTC
CASSVAGGPGPFRANYGYTF
>TRBV21-1|TRBJ1-4|.|.
TGTGCCAGCAGCGCCCGGGACAGGGGTCCCTCCTATGAAAAACTGTTTTTT
CASSARDRGPSYEKLFF
>TRBV6-5|TRBJ1-1|.|.
TGTGCCAGCAGTTACTCCAGTACGAACACTGAAGCTTTCTTT
CASSYSSTNTEAFF
>TRBV28|TRBJ1-1|.|.
TGTGCCAGCAGTTCCCTCCGGCTGGGCTCCTCGAACACTGAAGCTTTCTTT
CASSSLRLGSSNTEAFF
>TRBV30|TRBJ1-2|.|.
TGTGCCTGGAGTGGGGGGGTCCCGGGAGGCTACACCTTC
CAWSGGVPGGYTF